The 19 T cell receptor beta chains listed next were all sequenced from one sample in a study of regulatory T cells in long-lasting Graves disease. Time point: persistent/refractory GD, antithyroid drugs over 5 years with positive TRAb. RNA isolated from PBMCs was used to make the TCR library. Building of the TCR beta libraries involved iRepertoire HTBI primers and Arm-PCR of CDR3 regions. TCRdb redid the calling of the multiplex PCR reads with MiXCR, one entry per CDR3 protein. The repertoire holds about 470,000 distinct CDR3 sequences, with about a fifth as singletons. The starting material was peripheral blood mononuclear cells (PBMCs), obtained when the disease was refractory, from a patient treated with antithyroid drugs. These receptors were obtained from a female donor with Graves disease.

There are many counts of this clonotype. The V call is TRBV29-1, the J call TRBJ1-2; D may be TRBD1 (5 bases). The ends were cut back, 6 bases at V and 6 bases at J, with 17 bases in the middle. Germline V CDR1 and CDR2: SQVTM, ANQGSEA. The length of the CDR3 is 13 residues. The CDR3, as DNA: TGCAGCGTCCTGGGACGGGGGGACCATGGCTACACCTTC. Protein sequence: CSVLGRGDHGYTF.

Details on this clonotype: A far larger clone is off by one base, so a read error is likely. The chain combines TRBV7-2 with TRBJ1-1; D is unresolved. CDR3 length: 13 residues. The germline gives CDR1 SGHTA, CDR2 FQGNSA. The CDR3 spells CASNPTLNAEAFF. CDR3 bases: TGTGCCAGCAACCCGACACTGAACGCTGAAGCTTTCTTT.

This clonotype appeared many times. CDR3 amino acids: CASSLWGPGTNQPQHF. CDR3 in DNA: TGTGCCAGCAGTTTATGGGGACCCGGGACAAATCAGCCCCAGCATTTT. This sequence joins TRBV28 and TRBJ1-5; TRBD1 is a possible D gene (6 bases). CDR3 size: 16 residues. V gave up 0 bases and J gave up 4 bases, with 13 bases separating them. Per germline, CDR1 MDHEN and CDR2 SYDVKM.

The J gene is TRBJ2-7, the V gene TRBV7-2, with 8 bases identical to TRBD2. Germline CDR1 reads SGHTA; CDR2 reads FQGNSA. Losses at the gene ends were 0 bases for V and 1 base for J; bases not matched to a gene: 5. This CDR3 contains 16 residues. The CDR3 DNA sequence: TGTGCCAGCAGCTTAGCGCTGCTAGCGGGTTCCTACGAGCAGTACTTC. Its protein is CASSLALLAGSYEQYF. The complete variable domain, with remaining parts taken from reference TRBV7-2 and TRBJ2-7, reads GAGVSQSPSNKVTEKGKDVELRCDPISGHTALYWYRQSLGQGLEFLIYFQGNSAPDKSGLPSDRFSAERTGGSVSTLTIQRTQQEDSAVYLCASSLALLAGSYEQYFGPGTRLTVT.

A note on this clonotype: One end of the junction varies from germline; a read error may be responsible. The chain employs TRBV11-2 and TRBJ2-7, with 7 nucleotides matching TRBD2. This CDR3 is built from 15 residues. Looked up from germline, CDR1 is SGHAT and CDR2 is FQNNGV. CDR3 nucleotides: TGTGCCAGCAGCTTAGTAGGACTAGATTTCTACGAGCGGTACTTC. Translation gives CASSLVGLDFYERYF.

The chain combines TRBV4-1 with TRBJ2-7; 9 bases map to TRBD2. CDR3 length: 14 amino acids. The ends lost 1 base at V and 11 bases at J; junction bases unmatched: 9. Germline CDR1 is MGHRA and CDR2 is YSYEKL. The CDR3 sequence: CASSQGLAERKKYF. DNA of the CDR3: TGCGCCAGCAGCCAAGGACTAGCGGAACGTAAGAAGTACTTC.

CDR3 in amino acids: CASSLLLADEETQYF. CDR3 in DNA: TGCGCCAGCAGCTTGCTCCTAGCGGACGAAGAGACCCAGTACTTC. V is TRBV5-1 and J is TRBJ2-5, with TRBD2 matching over 7 bases. Germline CDR1 reads SGHRS; CDR2 reads YFSETQ. After removal of 1 base from V and 3 bases from J, the junction contained 6 bases not matched to a gene. The CDR3 runs to 15 residues.

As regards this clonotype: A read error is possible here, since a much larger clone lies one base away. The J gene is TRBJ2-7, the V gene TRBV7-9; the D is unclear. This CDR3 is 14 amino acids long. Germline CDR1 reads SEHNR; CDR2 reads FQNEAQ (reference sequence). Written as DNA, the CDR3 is TGTGCCAGAAGCTTCGCTGACACACACTACGAGCAGTACTTC. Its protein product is CARSFADTHYEQYF.

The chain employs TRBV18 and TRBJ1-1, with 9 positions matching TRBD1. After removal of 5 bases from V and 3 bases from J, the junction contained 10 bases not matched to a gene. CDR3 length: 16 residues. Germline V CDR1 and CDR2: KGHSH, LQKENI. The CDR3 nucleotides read TGTGCCAGCTCATCCCGGGACAGGGTCGGGTACACTGAAGCTTTCTTT. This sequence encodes CASSSRDRVGYTEAFF.

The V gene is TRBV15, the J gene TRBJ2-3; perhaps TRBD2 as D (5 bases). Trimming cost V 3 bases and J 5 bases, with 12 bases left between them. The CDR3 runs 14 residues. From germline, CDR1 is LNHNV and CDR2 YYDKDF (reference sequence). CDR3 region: CATSSRLEGDTQYF. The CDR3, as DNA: TGTGCCACCAGCAGTCGCCTCGAGGGAGATACGCAGTATTTT.

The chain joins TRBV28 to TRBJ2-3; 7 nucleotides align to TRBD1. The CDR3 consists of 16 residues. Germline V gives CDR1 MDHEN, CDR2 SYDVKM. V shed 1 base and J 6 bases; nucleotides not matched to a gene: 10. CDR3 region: CASSLFIDRASDTQYF. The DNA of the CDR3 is TGTGCCAGCAGTTTATTTATCGACAGGGCGTCGGATACGCAGTATTTT.

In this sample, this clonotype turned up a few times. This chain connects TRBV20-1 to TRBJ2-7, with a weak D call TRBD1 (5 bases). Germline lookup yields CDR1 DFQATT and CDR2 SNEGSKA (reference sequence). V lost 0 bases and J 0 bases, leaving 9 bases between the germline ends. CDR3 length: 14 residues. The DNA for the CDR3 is TGCAGTGCTAGAGACAACAGGAACTCCTACGAGCAGTACTTC. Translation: CSARDNRNSYEQYF.

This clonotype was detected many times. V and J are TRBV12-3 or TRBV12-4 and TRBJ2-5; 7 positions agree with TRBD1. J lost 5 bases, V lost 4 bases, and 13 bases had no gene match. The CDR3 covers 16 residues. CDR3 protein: CASSSGTVRAWETQYF. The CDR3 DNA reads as TGTGCCAGCAGTTCTGGGACAGTCAGGGCTTGGGAGACCCAGTACTTC.

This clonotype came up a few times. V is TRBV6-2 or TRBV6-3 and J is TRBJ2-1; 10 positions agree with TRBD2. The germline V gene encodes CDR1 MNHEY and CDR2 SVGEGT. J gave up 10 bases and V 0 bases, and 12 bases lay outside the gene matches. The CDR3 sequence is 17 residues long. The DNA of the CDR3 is TGTGCCAGCAGTTACTCGGCTAGCGGGAGTTTTGTAGGGGAGCAGTTCTTC. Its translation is CASSYSASGSFVGEQFF.

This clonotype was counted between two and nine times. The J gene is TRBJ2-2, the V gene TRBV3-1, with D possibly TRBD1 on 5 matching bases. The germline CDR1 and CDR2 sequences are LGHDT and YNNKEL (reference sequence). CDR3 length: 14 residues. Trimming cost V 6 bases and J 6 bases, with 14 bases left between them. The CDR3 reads CASSSRVRAGELFF. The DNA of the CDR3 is TGTGCCAGCAGTTCCAGGGTACGAGCCGGGGAGCTGTTTTTT.

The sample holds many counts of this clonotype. CDR3 in DNA: TGTGCCAGCAGTCGGGTGGGTGAAAAACTGTTTTTT. It yields the protein CASSRVGEKLFF. The chain recombines TRBV12-3 or TRBV12-4 with TRBJ1-4; D remains ambiguous. The V end lost 5 bases, the J end lost 7 bases, and 8 bases lay between the germline ends. The CDR3 runs 12 residues.

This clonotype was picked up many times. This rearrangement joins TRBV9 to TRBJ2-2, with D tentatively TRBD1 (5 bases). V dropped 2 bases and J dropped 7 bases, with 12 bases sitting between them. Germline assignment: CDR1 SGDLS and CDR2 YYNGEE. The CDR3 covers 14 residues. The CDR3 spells CASSVQGVSGELFF. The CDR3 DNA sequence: TGTGCCAGCAGCGTCCAAGGGGTGAGCGGGGAGCTGTTTTTT.

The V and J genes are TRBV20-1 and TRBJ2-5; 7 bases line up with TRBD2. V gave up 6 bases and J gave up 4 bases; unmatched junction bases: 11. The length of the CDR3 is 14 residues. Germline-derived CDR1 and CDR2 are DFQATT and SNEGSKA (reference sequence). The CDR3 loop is CSAGRASGGETQYF. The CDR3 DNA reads TGCAGTGCGGGGAGGGCCTCCGGGGGAGAGACCCAGTACTTC.

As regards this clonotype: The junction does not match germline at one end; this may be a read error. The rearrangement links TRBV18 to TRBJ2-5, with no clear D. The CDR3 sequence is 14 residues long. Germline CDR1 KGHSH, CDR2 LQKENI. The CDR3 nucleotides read TGTGCCAGCCCACCACCGGCAGGCGATGAGACCCAGTACTTC. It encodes CASPPPAGDETQYF.